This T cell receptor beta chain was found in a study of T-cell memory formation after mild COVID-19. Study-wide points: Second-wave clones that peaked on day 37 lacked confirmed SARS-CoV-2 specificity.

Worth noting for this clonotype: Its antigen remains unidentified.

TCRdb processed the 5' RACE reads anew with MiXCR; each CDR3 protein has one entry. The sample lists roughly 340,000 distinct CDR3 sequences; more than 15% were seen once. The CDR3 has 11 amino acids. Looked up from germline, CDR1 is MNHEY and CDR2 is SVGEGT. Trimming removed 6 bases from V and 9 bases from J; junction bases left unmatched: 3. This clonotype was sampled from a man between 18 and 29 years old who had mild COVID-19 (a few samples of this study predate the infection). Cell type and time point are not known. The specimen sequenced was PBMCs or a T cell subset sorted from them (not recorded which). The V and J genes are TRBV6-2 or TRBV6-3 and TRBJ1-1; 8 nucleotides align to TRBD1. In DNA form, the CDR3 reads TGTGCCAGCAGCCGGACAGGGAAAGCTTTCTTT. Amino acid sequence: CASSRTGKAFF.